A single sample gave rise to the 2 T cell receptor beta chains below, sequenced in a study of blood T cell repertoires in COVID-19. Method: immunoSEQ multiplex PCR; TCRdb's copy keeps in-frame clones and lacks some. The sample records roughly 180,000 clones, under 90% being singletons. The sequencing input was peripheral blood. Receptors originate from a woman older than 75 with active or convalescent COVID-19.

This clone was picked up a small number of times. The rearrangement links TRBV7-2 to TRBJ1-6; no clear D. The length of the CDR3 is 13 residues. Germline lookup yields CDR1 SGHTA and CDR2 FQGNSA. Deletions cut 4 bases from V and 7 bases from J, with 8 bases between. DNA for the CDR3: TGTGCCAGCAGCTCCCTGCGGAATTCACCCCTCCACTTT. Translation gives CASSSLRNSPLHF.

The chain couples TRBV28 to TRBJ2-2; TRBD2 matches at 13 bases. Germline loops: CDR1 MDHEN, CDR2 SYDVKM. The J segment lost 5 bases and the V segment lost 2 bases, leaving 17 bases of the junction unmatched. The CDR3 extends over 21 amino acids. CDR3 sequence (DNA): TGTGCCAGCAGTTTAGATGGCGGGACTAGCGGGAATCGGGGGGAGACCGGGGAGCTGTTTTTT. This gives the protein CASSLDGGTSGNRGETGELFF.